Listed below are T cell receptor beta chains from one sample, sequenced in a study of graft-versus-host responses after intestinal transplantation. Libraries were prepared by immunoSEQ multiplex PCR; TCRdb keeps only in-frame clonotypes and omits some of them. Among about 110,000 clones listed, about 94% were seen once. No cognate antigen is known for these TCRs. Sequenced material: unstimulated CD8+ T cells sorted from spleen or lymph node cells, taken before intestinal transplant. The receptors originated from a human donor who received an intestinal transplant. Each CDR3 is given with its conserved first and last residue. D genes are given only for firm matches. Where a row states a size, it is once, few, many or the class of an expanded clone; other rows omit it.

abundance	v_gene	j_gene	d_gene	CDR3aa	CDR3nt
-	TRBV6-1	TRBJ2-3	-	CASSVDSTTDTQYF	TGTGCCAGCAGTGTGGACTCGACCACAGATACGCAGTATTTT
-	TRBV19	TRBJ2-3	TRBD2	CASSITPGGSDTQYF	TGTGCCAGTAGTATAACCCCGGGGGGATCAGATACGCAGTATTTT
-	TRBV5-1	TRBJ2-7	TRBD1	CASSTGTGNEQYF	TGCGCCAGCAGCACCGGGACAGGGAACGAGCAGTACTTC
-	TRBV7-8	TRBJ2-7	TRBD2	CASSLIAGGPSYEQYF	TGTGCCAGCAGCTTAATAGCGGGAGGGCCCTCGTACGAGCAGTACTTC
-	TRBV11-3	TRBJ2-1	-	CASSLRAGGAYNEQFF	TGTGCCAGCAGCTTAAGGGCAGGGGGGGCCTACAATGAGCAGTTCTTC
-	TRBV13	TRBJ2-3	-	CASSSRGVGTDTQYF	TGTGCCAGCAGCTCACGCGGGGTTGGCACAGATACGCAGTATTTT
-	TRBV27	TRBJ1-1	-	CASSLRGGVNTEAFF	TGTGCCAGCAGTTTGAGGGGGGGGGTGAACACTGAAGCTTTCTTT
-	TRBV7-9	TRBJ2-1	TRBD2	CASSPEGGTRYNEQFF	TGTGCCAGCAGCCCGGAGGGAGGGACGAGGTACAATGAGCAGTTCTTC
-	TRBV6-5	TRBJ1-1	-	CASSYRTGNTEAFF	TGTGCCAGCAGTTATCGGACTGGGAACACTGAAGCTTTCTTT
-	TRBV6-1	TRBJ1-1	-	CASIQGEAFF	TGTGCCAGCATACAGGGAGAAGCTTTCTTT
-	TRBV6-1	TRBJ2-7	-	CATRGTYEQYF	TGTGCCACCAGAGGAACCTACGAGCAGTACTTC
-	TRBV29-1	TRBJ2-7	-	CSVEERVMQSSYEQYF	TGCAGCGTTGAAGAAAGGGTGATGCAGAGCTCCTACGAGCAGTACTTC
-	TRBV2	TRBJ1-4	-	CASSVGGATNEKLFF	TGTGCCAGCAGTGTGGGGGGGGCTACTAATGAAAAACTGTTTTTT
-	TRBV15	TRBJ2-7	-	CATSRDRRGSYEQYF	TGTGCCACCAGCAGAGATAGGCGGGGATCTTACGAGCAGTACTTC
-	TRBV7-9	TRBJ2-2	TRBD1	CASREQGASTGELFF	TGTGCCAGCAGGGAACAGGGGGCGAGCACCGGGGAGCTGTTTTTT
-	TRBV5-6	TRBJ2-2	TRBD2	CASSPGGLAWGGELFF	TGTGCCAGCAGCCCGGGCGGACTAGCCTGGGGCGGGGAGCTGTTTTTT
-	TRBV2	TRBJ2-3	TRBD2	CASKGLGSTDTQYF	TGTGCCAGTAAGGGACTAGGTAGCACAGATACGCAGTATTTT
-	TRBV4-1	TRBJ2-4	-	CASSQEPSWGAGNIQYF	TGCGCCAGCAGCCAAGAGCCTAGCTGGGGCGCGGGAAACATTCAGTACTTC
-	TRBV11-1	TRBJ2-5	TRBD2	CASSLGLAGGRETQYF	TGTGCCAGCAGCTTGGGTTTAGCGGGAGGACGTGAGACCCAGTACTTC
-	TRBV2	TRBJ2-7	-	CASSESGRYEQYF	TGTGCCAGCAGTGAATCAGGACGTTACGAGCAGTACTTC
-	TRBV5-6	TRBJ1-4	-	CASSSSARAATNEKLFF	TGTGCCAGCAGCTCGTCTGCTAGAGCTGCAACTAATGAAAAACTGTTTTTT
-	TRBV11-2	TRBJ2-5	-	CASSLFETQYF	TGTGCCAGCAGCTTATTTGAGACCCAGTACTTC
-	TRBV10-3	TRBJ2-3	TRBD1	CAILIRDRGTDTQYF	TGTGCCATCCTAATACGGGACAGGGGCACAGATACGCAGTATTTT
-	TRBV4-1	TRBJ2-2	TRBD2	CASSQGTRPSLGLAHQLLFF	TGCGCCAGCAGCCAAGGGACCCGACCGAGCCTGGGACTAGCTCATCAGTTGCTGTTTTTT
few	TRBV19	TRBJ2-7	-	CASSIWTGQTSYEQYF	TGTGCCAGTAGTATTTGGACGGGGCAGACCTCCTACGAGCAGTACTTC
-	TRBV19	TRBJ2-7	-	CASNPGAGFSEQYF	TGTGCCAGTAACCCCGGGGCCGGGTTCTCCGAGCAGTACTTC
once	TRBV7-8	TRBJ1-5	TRBD1	CASSLGQGGRQPQHF	TGTGCCAGCAGCTTAGGACAGGGGGGGAGGCAGCCCCAGCATTTT
-	TRBV6-1	TRBJ2-3	TRBD2	CASSQGLAGGNTDTQYF	TGTGCCAGCAGTCAAGGACTAGCGGGGGGGAACACAGATACGCAGTATTTT
-	TRBV13	TRBJ2-3	-	CASSRVTLNTQYF	TGTGCCAGCAGCCGTGTAACCCTAAATACGCAGTATTTT
-	TRBV5-4	TRBJ2-7	-	CASSLDGSSYEQYF	TGTGCCAGCAGCTTGGACGGATCATCCTACGAGCAGTACTTC
-	TRBV5-4	TRBJ2-1	TRBD2	CASSWASGRGLSYNEQFF	TGTGCCAGCAGTTGGGCTAGCGGGAGGGGCCTGTCCTACAATGAGCAGTTCTTC
-	TRBV14	TRBJ2-7	-	CASSQDAYQRALNF	TGTGCCAGCAGCCAAGACGCCTACCAGAGGGCTTTGAACTTC
-	TRBV7-9	TRBJ1-4	-	CASSLGGREKLFF	TGTGCCAGCAGCTTAGGGGGCCGTGAAAAACTGTTTTTT
-	TRBV11-2	TRBJ2-3	-	CASSRWTHTDTQYF	TGTGCCAGCAGCCGTTGGACCCACACAGATACGCAGTATTTT
-	TRBV27	TRBJ1-1	-	CASSYAGNTEAFF	TGTGCCAGCAGTTACGCGGGAAACACTGAAGCTTTCTTT
-	TRBV27	TRBJ2-2	TRBD1	CASSLSSRGIAGELFF	TGTGCCAGCAGTTTATCCAGCAGGGGGATCGCCGGGGAGCTGTTTTTT
-	TRBV30	TRBJ1-5	-	CAWSALINQPQHF	TGTGCCTGGAGTGCGCTTATCAATCAGCCCCAGCATTTT
-	TRBV7-2	TRBJ1-1	-	CASSPLGYTEAFF	TGTGCCAGCAGCCCTCTGGGGTACACTGAAGCTTTCTTT
-	TRBV28	TRBJ1-4	-	CASSLAGLGANEKLFF	TGTGCCAGCAGTTTAGCAGGGTTAGGTGCTAATGAAAAACTGTTTTTT
-	TRBV2	TRBJ2-7	-	CASSDGGSYEQYF	TGTGCCAGCAGTGATGGTGGCAGCTACGAGCAGTACTTC
-	TRBV7-2	TRBJ2-3	-	CASTPGDVGDTQYF	TGTGCCAGCACCCCGGGGGACGTCGGGGATACGCAGTATTTT